The clone carrying this T cell receptor beta chain was picked up a small number of times. The Seattle patients, enrolled during active infection, were followed longitudinally. Repertoires were generated with immunoSEQ multiplex PCR, while TCRdb's copy carries only in-frame clones and drops some. The table lists a few hundred thousand clones, about 85% of them singletons. The entry originates in a study of blood T cell repertoires in COVID-19. The CDR3 totals 15 residues. CDR1 is SQVTM, CDR2 ANQGSEA, per germline. With 4 bases removed from V and 0 bases from J, the gap between germline ends came to 13 bases.

Sequencing used peripheral blood. The V call is TRBV29-1, the J call TRBJ1-5; perhaps TRBD1 as D (5 bases). The source is a human donor with COVID-19, enrolled during active disease. The donor label of this sample is uncertain. The CDR3 is CSVALGGNSNQPQHF. The CDR3, as DNA: TGCAGCGTTGCCCTGGGGGGGAATAGCAATCAGCCCCAGCATTTT.